The clone carrying this TCR beta chain was picked up many times. Its antigen is unidentified. The sample comes from a study of CD8 T cells in ankylosing spondylitis. Notes on the study in general: Characteristic of ankylosing spondylitis blood, it appeared, was a TCR beta motif comprising eight highly homologous variants. Clones linked with disease were CD8+ and fairly uncommon in the peripheral blood.

Germline V CDR1 and CDR2: MNHNS, SASEGT. Deletions cut 6 bases from V and 7 bases from J, with 15 bases between. This CDR3 spans 13 amino acids. Construction of TCR beta libraries was performed using quantitative 5'-RACE with molecular barcodes. MiXCR, run by TCRdb on the 5' RACE reads, gives a single entry per CDR3 protein. The repertoire includes 150,000 or so distinct CDR3 sequences, 25% to 35% of them detected once, and approximately 5.9% sits in the top ten. Sequenced sample: synovial fluid, either unsorted or a sorted T cell fraction (not recorded which). The rearrangement joins TRBV6-1 to TRBJ1-1; a possible D gene is TRBD1 (6 bases). The receptor comes from a male donor with ankylosing spondylitis. The CDR3 sequence: CASRARQDYEAFF. The CDR3 DNA reads as TGTGCCAGCAGAGCCCGACAGGACTATGAAGCTTTCTTT.